The 32 T cell receptor beta chains presented below share a single source sample, sequenced in a study of blood T cell repertoires in COVID-19. Assay: immunoSEQ multiplex PCR; the TCRdb copy retains only in-frame clones and omits some. The data contain about 20,000 clones, just over 85% of them singletons. Material: peripheral blood. Source of these receptors: a man aged 45-65 years with active COVID-19.

This chain connects TRBV2 to TRBJ1-5, with D possibly being TRBD1 (5 bases). V was clipped by 7 bases and J by 2 bases, with 6 bases between them. The CDR3 contains 12 residues. Germline loops: CDR1 SNHLY, CDR2 FYNNEI. The CDR3 protein is CASTRGNQPQHF. The CDR3 region has the DNA TGTGCCAGCACCAGGGGCAATCAGCCCCAGCATTTT.

This clone occurred a few times. The chain carries TRBV30 and TRBJ1-6; no clear D gene. Germline lookup yields CDR1 GTSNPN and CDR2 SVGIG (reference sequence). V was cut by 3 bases and J by 14 bases, with 20 bases left in between. CDR3 length: 14 amino acids. The DNA of the CDR3 is TGTGCCTGGAGGAAAGACATCTGGCCTTTGGCCCTCCACTTT. Translated: CAWRKDIWPLALHF.

V and J are TRBV6-2 or TRBV6-3 and TRBJ1-2, with 7 bases aligning to TRBD1. Looked up from germline, CDR1 is MNHEY and CDR2 is SVGEGT. The CDR3 totals 16 residues. V lost 2 bases, J lost 6 bases, and 12 bases stayed unmatched. CDR3 residues: CASSYLDWDSKNGYTF. For the CDR3, the DNA is TGTGCCAGCAGTTACCTAGACTGGGACAGTAAGAATGGCTACACCTTC.

The rearrangement joins TRBV6-4 to TRBJ1-1; TRBD1 might be the D (6 bases). V lost 6 bases to trimming and J lost 5 bases, with 16 bases between them. Germline assignment: CDR1 MRHNA and CDR2 SNTAGT. The CDR3 runs 14 residues. The CDR3 loop reads CASRRYTGITEAFF. The CDR3 nucleotides read TGTGCCAGCAGGAGATATACAGGGATAACTGAAGCTTTCTTT.

This clone was counted once. The rearrangement joins TRBV20-1 to TRBJ2-7; no clear D. This CDR3 spans 12 amino acids. Looked up from germline, CDR1 is DFQATT and CDR2 is SNEGSKA (reference sequence). V lost 3 bases and J lost 2, with 8 bases in between. The CDR3 bases are TGCAGTGCTAGTCCTTACACCTACGAGCAGTACTTC. Translating it yields CSASPYTYEQYF.

The V call is TRBV14, the J call TRBJ1-6; perhaps TRBD1 as D (5 bases). The V end lost 1 base, the J end lost 7 bases, and 11 bases lay between the germline ends. This CDR3 spans 15 amino acids. Looked up from germline, CDR1 is SGHDN and CDR2 is FVKESK. CDR3 sequence reads: CASSQARVENSPLHF. The CDR3 DNA follows: TGTGCCAGCAGCCAAGCCAGGGTCGAGAATTCACCCCTCCACTTT.

The V call is TRBV14, the J call TRBJ2-7; perhaps TRBD1 as D (6 bases). Looked up from germline, CDR1 is SGHDN and CDR2 is FVKESK. Deletions cut 3 bases from V and 3 bases from J, with 15 bases between. This CDR3 contains 15 residues. CDR3 bases: TGTGCCAGCAGCCATTCCTTGGACAGTTACTACGAGCAGTACTTC. As protein: CASSHSLDSYYEQYF.

V gene TRBV7-9 combines with J gene TRBJ2-1; TRBD1 matches at 10 bases. V gave up 6 bases and J gave up 4 bases; unmatched junction bases: 6. The length of the CDR3 is 15 residues. Germline-derived CDR1 and CDR2 are SEHNR and FQNEAQ (reference sequence). The CDR3 loop is CASRSGTGAYNEQFF. DNA of the CDR3: TGTGCCAGCAGATCCGGGACAGGGGCTTACAATGAGCAGTTCTTC.

V and J are TRBV9 and TRBJ2-5; 7 bases line up with TRBD2. Germline V gene lookup returns CDR1 SGDLS and CDR2 YYNGEE. V trimming: 4 bases; J trimming: 4 bases; junction bases outside the gene matches: 13. The CDR3 length is 16 residues. CDR3 nucleotides: TGTGCCAGCAGCCCCGCCGGCGGGGGTACCTCAGAGACCCAGTACTTC. Protein: CASSPAGGGTSETQYF.

The V call is TRBV9, the J call TRBJ2-4; 9 positions agree with TRBD1. J was trimmed by 3 bases and V by 0 bases; bases with no gene match: 16. Germline CDR1 and CDR2: SGDLS and YYNGEE. This CDR3 is built from 20 residues. CDR3 loop: CASSVAGSFLDRGDKNIQYF. CDR3 in DNA: TGTGCCAGCAGCGTAGCCGGTAGCTTCCTGGACAGGGGAGACAAAAACATTCAGTACTTC.

This clone showed up just once. The limits of the CDR3 on the DNA are not certain, so only TCRdb's listed CDR3 is given. The chain has TRBV18 and TRBJ1-1; the D call in the table, TRBD1, was not verified against the DNA. Germline V gene data show CDR1 as KGHSH and CDR2 as LQKENI. The CDR3 is 15 residues long, ends included. The CDR3 region is CASSPNHVGTGAGLW.

The chain employs TRBV4-2 and TRBJ2-5; 8 bases agree with TRBD2. V shed 2 bases and J 4 bases; nucleotides not matched to a gene: 6. Germline V gene lookup returns CDR1 LGHNA and CDR2 YNFKEQ. The CDR3 spans 15 residues. The CDR3 nucleotides are TGTGCCAGCAGCCAAACGCCGGGACTAGTAGAGACCCAGTACTTC. It encodes CASSQTPGLVETQYF.

Here the CDR3 DNA reads TGCGCCAGCAGCTTGATGACAGCTAATTCACCCCTCCACTTT. It is translated as CASSLMTANSPLHF. The genes are TRBV5-1 and TRBJ1-6, with D possibly matching TRBD1 (5 bases). V was pared by 1 base and J by 6 bases, with 8 bases between. CDR3 length: 14 residues. In germline, CDR1 is SGHRS, CDR2 YFSETQ.

V and J are TRBV7-8 and TRBJ2-1, with TRBD1 matching over 9 bases. V gave up 6 bases and J gave up 7 bases; unmatched junction bases: 10. The CDR3 runs to 15 residues. The germline V gene has CDR1 SGHVS and CDR2 FQNEAQ. The CDR3 region is CASSWGQGDGNEQFF. DNA of the CDR3: TGTGCCAGCAGTTGGGGACAGGGTGACGGGAATGAGCAGTTCTTC.

This clone has a handful of counts. V is TRBV5-1 and J is TRBJ2-1; TRBD1 matches 7 bases. The trim removed 4 bases at V and 6 bases at J, leaving 10 bases unmatched. The germline V gene has CDR1 SGHRS and CDR2 YFSETQ. This CDR3 has 15 amino acids. CDR3 amino acids: CASSPDRAIGNEQFF. In DNA form, the CDR3 reads TGCGCCAGCAGCCCCGACAGGGCTATCGGCAATGAGCAGTTCTTC.

This sequence joins TRBV27 and TRBJ2-1, with 11 positions matching TRBD2. V shed 3 bases, J shed 6 bases, and the junction held 4 bases outside the gene matches. The CDR3 runs to 15 residues. Germline loops: CDR1 MNHEY, CDR2 SMNVEV (reference sequence). The CDR3 sequence is CASSLGTSGRNEQFF. The CDR3 DNA reads TGTGCCAGCAGTTTGGGGACTAGCGGCCGCAATGAGCAGTTCTTC.

The chain has TRBV2 and TRBJ1-3; 10 positions match TRBD1. The CDR3 totals 17 residues. The germline CDR1 and CDR2 sequences are SNHLY and FYNNEI. V shed 1 base, J shed 3 bases, and the junction held 6 bases outside the gene matches. CDR3 region: CASSEGGDRGLGNTIYF. In nucleotides, the CDR3 is TGTGCCAGCAGTGAAGGTGGGGACAGGGGACTTGGAAACACCATATATTTT. Combining the CDR3 with reference TRBV2 and TRBJ1-3 gives the whole variable domain EPEVTQTPSHQVTQMGQEVILRCVPISNHLYFYWYRQILGQKVEFLVSFYNNEISEKSEIFDDQFSVERPDGSNFTLKIRSTKLEDSAMYFCASSEGGDRGLGNTIYFGEGSWLTVV.

The J gene is TRBJ1-6, the V gene TRBV3-1 (or the pseudogene TRBV3-2); D might be TRBD1 (6 bases). The V end lost 6 bases, the J end lost 9 bases, and 15 bases lay between the germline ends. The CDR3 covers 14 residues. CDR1 is LGHDT, CDR2 YNNKEL, per germline (reference sequence). CDR3 in DNA: TGTGCCAGCAGTCGGACAGATAGTAGTTCACCCCTCCACTTT. Protein sequence: CASSRTDSSSPLHF.

The chain links TRBV10-3 to TRBJ1-6, with a tentative D call TRBD1 (5 bases). V lost 3 bases and J lost 3, with 6 bases in between. The length of the CDR3 is 14 residues. Germline V lookup: CDR1 ENHRY, CDR2 SYGVKD. CDR3 in amino acids: CAISDQGYNSPLHF. In DNA form, the CDR3 reads TGTGCCATCAGTGATCAGGGCTATAATTCACCCCTCCACTTT.

The J gene is TRBJ2-3, the V gene TRBV5-1; 9 bases are a match to TRBD1. The CDR3 loop spans 17 amino acids. V was pared by 0 bases and J by 2 bases, with 7 bases of the junction left unmatched. From germline, CDR1 is SGHRS and CDR2 YFSETQ. CDR3 amino acids: CASSLVSGQGITDTQYF. CDR3 sequence (DNA): TGCGCCAGCAGCTTGGTGTCAGGACAGGGGATCACAGATACGCAGTATTTT. Drawing the rest from reference TRBV5-1 and TRBJ2-3, the complete variable domain is KAGVTQTPRYLIKTRGQQVTLSCSPISGHRSVSWYQQTPGQGLQFLFEYFSETQRNKGNFPGRFSGRQFSNSRSEMNVSTLELGDSALYLCASSLVSGQGITDTQYFGPGTRLTVL.

The chain is built from TRBV12-3 or TRBV12-4 and TRBJ1-1; D gene unclear. Trimming took off 6 bases at V and 1 base at J, with 9 bases between the two ends. This CDR3 contains 13 residues. This CDR3 is CASSRGSNTEAFF. CDR3 DNA: TGTGCCAGCAGCCGGGGTTCGAACACTGAAGCTTTCTTT.

The chain has TRBV7-9 and TRBJ2-1, with D perhaps TRBD1 (5 bases). CDR1 is SEHNR, CDR2 FQNEAQ, per germline (reference sequence). Trimming pared 4 bases from V and 6 bases from J, leaving 7 bases between. The CDR3 sequence is 12 residues long. CDR3: CASSSDSNEQFF. CDR3 DNA sequence: TGTGCCAGCAGCTCCGACAGCAATGAGCAGTTCTTC.

The chain links TRBV29-1 to TRBJ2-5; 11 bases are shared with TRBD2. CDR1 and CDR2 (germline): SQVTM, ANQGSEA. V gave up 4 bases and J gave up 2 bases; unmatched junction bases: 9. The CDR3 covers 16 residues. The CDR3 loop reads CSVAGTSGGKQETQYF. For the CDR3, the DNA is TGCAGCGTTGCCGGGACTAGCGGCGGAAAGCAAGAGACCCAGTACTTC. The full variable domain, completed using reference TRBV29-1 and TRBJ2-5, is SAVISQKPSRDICQRGTSLTIQCQVDSQVTMMFWYRQQPGQSLTLIATANQGSEATYESGFVIDKFPISRPNLTFSTLTVSNMSPEDSSIYLCSVAGTSGGKQETQYFGPGTRLLVL.

The V and J genes are TRBV7-3 and TRBJ2-1; 11 positions match TRBD2. Germline CDR1 and CDR2: SGHTA and FQGTGA. V gave up 5 bases and J gave up 8 bases; unmatched junction bases: 11. There are 16 residues in the CDR3. In DNA, the CDR3 is TGTGCCAGCAGCCTTATAGCGGGGGGGCCCTTCGATGAGCAGTTCTTC. As protein: CASSLIAGGPFDEQFF. The complete variable domain, with remaining parts taken from reference TRBV7-3 and TRBJ2-1, reads GAGVSQTPSNKVTEKGKYVELRCDPISGHTALYWYRQSLGQGPEFLIYFQGTGAADDSGLPNDRFFAVRPEGSVSTLKIQRTERGDSAVYLCASSLIAGGPFDEQFFGPGTRLTVL.

The chain recombines TRBV6-2 or TRBV6-3 with TRBJ2-1; D might be TRBD1 (5 bases). Trimming took off 0 bases at V and 9 bases at J, with 15 bases between the two ends. Germline CDR1 is MNHEY and CDR2 is SVGEGT. This CDR3 spans 15 amino acids. The CDR3, as DNA: TGTGCCAGCAGTTACTCGAGACAGCTAAGTCCTGAGCAGTTCTTC. As protein: CASSYSRQLSPEQFF.

The chain employs TRBV9 and TRBJ1-3; unclear D gene. V lost 4 bases, J lost 0 bases, and 14 bases lay in between. In germline, CDR1 is SGDLS, CDR2 YYNGEE. The CDR3 loop spans 16 amino acids. The CDR3 nucleotides are TGTGCCAGCAGCCTTCGGAGTTCGGGCTCTGGAAACACCATATATTTT. Translating gives CASSLRSSGSGNTIYF.

The V call is TRBV9, the J call TRBJ2-3; TRBD2 agrees at 11 bases. CDR3 size: 17 residues. Germline values: CDR1 SGDLS, CDR2 YYNGEE. V shed 0 bases and J 4 bases; nucleotides not matched to a gene: 7. This CDR3 is CASSVGLAGGLADTQYF. The CDR3 nucleotides read TGTGCCAGCAGCGTAGGATTAGCGGGGGGGCTCGCAGATACGCAGTATTTT.

The chain's CDR3 is CASTVSRSSGNTIYF. The CDR3 DNA reads TGTGCCAGTACGGTTAGTCGAAGCTCTGGAAACACCATATATTTT. The rearrangement links TRBV19 to TRBJ1-3; D is unclear. The germline V gene encodes CDR1 LNHDA and CDR2 SQIVND (reference sequence). The CDR3 totals 15 residues. The V and J ends lost 7 bases and 0 bases respectively, with 13 bases between them.

This clone has just one count. The rearrangement joins TRBV27 to TRBJ1-1, with 7 bases matching TRBD1. The junction had 3 bases not matched to a gene; V was cut back by 2 bases and J by 3 bases. The CDR3 consists of 14 residues. Germline-derived CDR1 and CDR2 are MNHEY and SMNVEV (reference sequence). CDR3 bases: TGTGCCAGCAGTTTAAGACAGGGCTACACTGAAGCTTTCTTT. This gives the protein CASSLRQGYTEAFF.

This sequence joins TRBV6-5 and TRBJ2-6; 9 nucleotides align to TRBD1. The CDR3 has 16 amino acids. J gave up 2 bases and V 4 bases, and 3 bases lay outside the gene matches. CDR1 and CDR2 (germline): MNHEY, SVGAGI. The CDR3: CASSLGQGAGANVLTF. The DNA of the CDR3 is TGTGCCAGCAGTTTGGGACAGGGTGCTGGGGCCAACGTCCTGACTTTC.

This clone has just a few counts. The gene calls are TRBV4-1 and TRBJ1-5; D may be TRBD1 (5 bases). Germline values: CDR1 MGHRA, CDR2 YSYEKL. CDR3 length: 15 residues. Trimming took 4 bases from V and 6 from J, leaving 16 bases between them. CDR3 in amino acids: CASSRTADGGQPQHF. DNA for the CDR3: TGCGCCAGCAGCCGGACGGCTGACGGGGGTCAGCCCCAGCATTTT.

This chain joins TRBV7-2 and TRBJ2-3; possible D gene TRBD2, 5 bases. CDR3 length: 17 amino acids. V lost 1 base, J lost 1 base, and 15 bases lay in between. CDR1 and CDR2 (germline): SGHTA, FQGNSA. CDR3 DNA: TGTGCCAGCAGCTTAGTCGGTTGGGCGGGCGGCACAGATACGCAGTATTTT. It codes for CASSLVGWAGGTDTQYF.